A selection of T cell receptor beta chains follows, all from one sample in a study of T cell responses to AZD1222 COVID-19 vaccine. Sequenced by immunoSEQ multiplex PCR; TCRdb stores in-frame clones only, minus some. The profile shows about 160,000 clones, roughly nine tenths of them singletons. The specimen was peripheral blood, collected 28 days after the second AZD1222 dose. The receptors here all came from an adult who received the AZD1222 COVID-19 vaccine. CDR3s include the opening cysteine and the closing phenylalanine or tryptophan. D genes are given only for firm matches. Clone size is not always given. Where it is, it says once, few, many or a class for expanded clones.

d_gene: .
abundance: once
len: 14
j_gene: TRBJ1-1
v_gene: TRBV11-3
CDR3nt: TGTGCCAGCAGCTTACCAGGGAGGCACACTGAAGCTTTCTTT
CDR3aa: CASSLPGRHTEAFF

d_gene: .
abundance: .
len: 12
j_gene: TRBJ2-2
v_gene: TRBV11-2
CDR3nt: TGTGCCAGCAGCTTAGGTATCGGGGAGCTGTTTTTT
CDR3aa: CASSLGIGELFF

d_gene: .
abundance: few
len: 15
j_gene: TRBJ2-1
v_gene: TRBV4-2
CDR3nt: TGTGCCAGCAGCCAAGATCTAGGCTCCTACAATGAGCAGTTCTTC
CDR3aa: CASSQDLGSYNEQFF

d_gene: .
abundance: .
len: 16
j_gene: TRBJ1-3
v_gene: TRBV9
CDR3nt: TGTGCCAGCAGCGTTTTTGACATAACCTCTGGAAACACCATATATTTT
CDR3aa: CASSVFDITSGNTIYF

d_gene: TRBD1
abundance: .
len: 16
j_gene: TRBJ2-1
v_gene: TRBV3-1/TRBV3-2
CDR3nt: TGTGCCAGCAGCCAAGGCAGGACAGGGGCCCTCAATGAGCAGTTCTTC
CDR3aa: CASSQGRTGALNEQFF

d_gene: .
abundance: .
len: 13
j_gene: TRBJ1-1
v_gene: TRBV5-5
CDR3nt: TGTGCCAGCAGCCCGGATTTACCACTAGAAGCTTTCTTT
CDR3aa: CASSPDLPLEAFF

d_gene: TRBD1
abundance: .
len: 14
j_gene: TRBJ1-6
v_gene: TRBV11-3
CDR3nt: TGTGCCAGCAGCTCTCGACAGGGTAATTCACCCCTCCACTTT
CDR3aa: CASSSRQGNSPLHF

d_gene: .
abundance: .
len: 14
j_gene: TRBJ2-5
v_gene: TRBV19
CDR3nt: TGTGCCAGTAGTATAGGTTTGGCGGGGGAGACCCAGTACTTC
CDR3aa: CASSIGLAGETQYF

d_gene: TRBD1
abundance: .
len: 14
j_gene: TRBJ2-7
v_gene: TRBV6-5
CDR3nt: TGTGCCAGTACTCGGACAGGGGATCCCTACGAGCAGTACTTC
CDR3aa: CASTRTGDPYEQYF

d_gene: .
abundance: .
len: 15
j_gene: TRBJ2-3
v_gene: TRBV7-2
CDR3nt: TGTGCCAGCAGCTTAAACCCTTCCTACACAGATACGCAGTATTTT
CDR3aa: CASSLNPSYTDTQYF

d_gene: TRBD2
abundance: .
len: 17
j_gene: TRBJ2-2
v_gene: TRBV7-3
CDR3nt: TGTGCCAGCAGCTTGTTGAGGACTAGCGGAAACACCGGGGAGCTGTTTTTT
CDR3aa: CASSLLRTSGNTGELFF

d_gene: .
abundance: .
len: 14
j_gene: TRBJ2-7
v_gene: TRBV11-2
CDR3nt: TGTGCCAGCAGCTTTGACTGGCCGCCGGGCGAGCAGTACTTC
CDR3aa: CASSFDWPPGEQYF

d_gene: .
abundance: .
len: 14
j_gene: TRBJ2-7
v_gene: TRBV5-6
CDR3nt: TGTGCCAGCAGCCGGCCCCCAGATACCTACGAGCAGTACTTC
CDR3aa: CASSRPPDTYEQYF

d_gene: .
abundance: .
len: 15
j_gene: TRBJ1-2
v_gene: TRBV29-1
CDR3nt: TGCAGCGTAAGCACCGCCGGGATGCCGGGCGATGGCTACACCTTC
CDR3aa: CSVSTAGMPGDGYTF

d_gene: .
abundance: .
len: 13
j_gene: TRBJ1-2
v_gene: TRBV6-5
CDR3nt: TGTGCCAGCAGTCCGGACCGGTCGGGTGGCTACACCTTC
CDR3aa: CASSPDRSGGYTF

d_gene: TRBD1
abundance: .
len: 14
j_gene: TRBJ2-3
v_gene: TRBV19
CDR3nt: TGTGCCAGTAGCGGACAGGGAAGCACAGATACGCAGTATTTT
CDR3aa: CASSGQGSTDTQYF

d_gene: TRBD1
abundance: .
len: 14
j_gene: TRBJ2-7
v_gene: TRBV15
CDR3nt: TGTGCCACCAGCACCAGACAGGGGGAGTACGAGCAGTACTTC
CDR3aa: CATSTRQGEYEQYF

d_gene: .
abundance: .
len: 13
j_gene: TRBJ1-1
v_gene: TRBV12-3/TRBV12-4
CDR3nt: TGTGCCAGCAGACGACAGGAGAACACTGAAGCTTTCTTT
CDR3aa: CASRRQENTEAFF

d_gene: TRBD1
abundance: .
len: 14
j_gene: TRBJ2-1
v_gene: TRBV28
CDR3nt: TGTGCCAGCAGTTTTAGGACAGGGGTCAGTGAGCAGTTCTTC
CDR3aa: CASSFRTGVSEQFF

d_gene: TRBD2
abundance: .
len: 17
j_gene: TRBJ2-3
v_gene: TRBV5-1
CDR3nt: TGCGCCAGCAGCCGCGAGAGCGGGGGGGCCGGGACAGATACGCAGTATTTT
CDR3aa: CASSRESGGAGTDTQYF

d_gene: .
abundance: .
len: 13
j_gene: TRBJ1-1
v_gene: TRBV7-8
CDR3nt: TGTGCCAGCAGCCGGACACAGGGCCTTGAAGCTTTCTTT
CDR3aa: CASSRTQGLEAFF

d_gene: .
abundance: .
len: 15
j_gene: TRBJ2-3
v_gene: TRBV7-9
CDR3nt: TGTGCCAGCAGCTTACTAGCGCCTAGCACAGATACGCAGTATTTT
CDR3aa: CASSLLAPSTDTQYF

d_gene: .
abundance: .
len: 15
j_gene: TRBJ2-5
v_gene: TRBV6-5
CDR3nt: TGTGCCAGCAGGGGTGTTATTCGGAGTCTGGAGACCCAGTACTTC
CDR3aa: CASRGVIRSLETQYF

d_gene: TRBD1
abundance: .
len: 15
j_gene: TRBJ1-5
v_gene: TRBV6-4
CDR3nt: TGTGCCAGCATTTTCGACAGGGGGGGCAATCAGCCCCAGCATTTT
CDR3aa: CASIFDRGGNQPQHF

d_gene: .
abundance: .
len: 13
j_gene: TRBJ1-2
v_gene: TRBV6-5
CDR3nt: TGTGCCAGCATAGGGTCTGGGGCCTATGGCTACACCTTC
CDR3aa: CASIGSGAYGYTF

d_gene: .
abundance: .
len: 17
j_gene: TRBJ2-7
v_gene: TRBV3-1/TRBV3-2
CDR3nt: TGTGCCAGCAGCCAAGCCCCGGGTCCACCCCTCCCCTACGAGCAGTACTTC
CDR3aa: CASSQAPGPPLPYEQYF

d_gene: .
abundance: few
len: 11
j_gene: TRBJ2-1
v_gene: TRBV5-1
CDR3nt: TGCGCCAGCAGCTTGGAACATGAGCAGTTCTTC
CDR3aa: CASSLEHEQFF

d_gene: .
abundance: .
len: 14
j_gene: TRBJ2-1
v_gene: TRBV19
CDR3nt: TGTGCCAGCAAACGGGGTCCCTCCTACAATGAGCAGTTCTTC
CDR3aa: CASKRGPSYNEQFF

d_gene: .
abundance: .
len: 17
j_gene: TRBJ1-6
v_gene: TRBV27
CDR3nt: TGTGCCAGCAGTTTATGGCGGGTGAGCTCCTATAATTCACCCCTCCACTTT
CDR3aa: CASSLWRVSSYNSPLHF

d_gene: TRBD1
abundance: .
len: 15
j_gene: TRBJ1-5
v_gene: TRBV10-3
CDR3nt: TGTGCCATCAGTGGTCGGACAGGGCTCGGTCAGCCCCAGCATTTT
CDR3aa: CAISGRTGLGQPQHF